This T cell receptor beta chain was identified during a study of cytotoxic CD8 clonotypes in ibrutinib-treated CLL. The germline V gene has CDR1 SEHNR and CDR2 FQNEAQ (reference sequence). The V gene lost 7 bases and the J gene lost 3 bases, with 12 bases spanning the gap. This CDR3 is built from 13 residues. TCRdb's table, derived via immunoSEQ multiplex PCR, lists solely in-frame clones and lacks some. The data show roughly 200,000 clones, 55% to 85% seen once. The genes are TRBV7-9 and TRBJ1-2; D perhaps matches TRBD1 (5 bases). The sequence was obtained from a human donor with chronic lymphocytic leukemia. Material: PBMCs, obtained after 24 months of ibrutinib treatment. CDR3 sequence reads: CASKDSGDYGYTF. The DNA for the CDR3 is TGTGCCAGCAAAGACAGCGGAGACTATGGCTACACCTTC.